This T cell receptor beta chain was recovered during a study of T cells in localized non-small cell lung cancer. Regarding the study as a whole: Longer overall survival associated with higher blood T cell density; shorter survival with higher adjacent-lung clonality. Detection in adjacent lung was observed for a median around 55 of the top 100 tumor clones.

Of note for this clone: Antigen specificity is unknown.

V lost 1 base and J 1 base, leaving 11 bases between the germline ends. Germline V gene data show CDR1 as SGHVS and CDR2 as FNYEAQ. The CDR3 totals 17 residues. Clones were read by immunoSEQ multiplex PCR, and TCRdb kept only the in-frame ones, dropping some. The data contain 30,000 or so clones, about 89% of them singletons. The input for sequencing was peripheral blood, taken before any cancer treatment. The chain is built from TRBV7-6 and TRBJ1-6, with D possibly TRBD1 on 6 matching bases. The sequence was obtained from a woman between 40 and 69 years old with stage I lung adenocarcinoma. The CDR3 loop is CASSLGTAKSYNSPLHF. In DNA, the CDR3 is TGTGCCAGCAGCTTAGGGACAGCAAAGTCCTATAATTCACCCCTCCACTTT.